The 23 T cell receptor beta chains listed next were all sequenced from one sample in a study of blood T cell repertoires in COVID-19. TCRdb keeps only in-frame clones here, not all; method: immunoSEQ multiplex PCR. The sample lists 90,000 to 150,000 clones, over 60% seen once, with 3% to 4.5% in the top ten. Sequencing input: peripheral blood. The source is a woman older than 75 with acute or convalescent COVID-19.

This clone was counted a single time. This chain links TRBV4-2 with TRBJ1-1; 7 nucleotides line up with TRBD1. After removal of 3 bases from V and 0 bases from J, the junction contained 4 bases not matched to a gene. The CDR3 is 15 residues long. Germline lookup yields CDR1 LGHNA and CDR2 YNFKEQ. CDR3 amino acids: CASSHVTGVNTEAFF. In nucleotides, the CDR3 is TGTGCCAGCAGCCACGTCACAGGGGTGAACACTGAAGCTTTCTTT.

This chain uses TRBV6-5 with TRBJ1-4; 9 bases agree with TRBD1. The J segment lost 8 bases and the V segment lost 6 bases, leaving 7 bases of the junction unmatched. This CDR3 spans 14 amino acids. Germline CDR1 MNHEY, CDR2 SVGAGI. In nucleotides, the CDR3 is TGTGCCAGCAGCCTTGACAGGGGGAGCGAAAAACTGTTTTTT. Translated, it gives CASSLDRGSEKLFF.

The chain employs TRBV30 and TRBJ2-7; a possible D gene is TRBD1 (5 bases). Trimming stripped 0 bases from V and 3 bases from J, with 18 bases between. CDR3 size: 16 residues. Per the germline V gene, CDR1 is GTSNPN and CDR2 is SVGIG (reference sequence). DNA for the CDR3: TGTGCCTGGAGTGTCCCCAGGGTGGGTAGCCTCTACGAGCAGTACTTC. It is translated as CAWSVPRVGSLYEQYF. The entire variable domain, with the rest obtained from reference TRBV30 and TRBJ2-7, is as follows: SQTIHQWPATLVQPVGSPLSLECTVEGTSNPNLYWYRQAAGRGLQLLFYSVGIGQISSEVPQNLSASRPQDRQFILSSKKLLLSDSGFYLCAWSVPRVGSLYEQYFGPGTRLTVT.

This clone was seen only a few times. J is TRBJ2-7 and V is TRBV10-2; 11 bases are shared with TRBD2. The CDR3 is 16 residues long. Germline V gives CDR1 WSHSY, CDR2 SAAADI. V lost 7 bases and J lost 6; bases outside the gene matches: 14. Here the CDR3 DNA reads TGCGCCAGCAACACTCGGACCCTAGCGGGGGGATCCGAGCAGTACTTC. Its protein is CASNTRTLAGGSEQYF.

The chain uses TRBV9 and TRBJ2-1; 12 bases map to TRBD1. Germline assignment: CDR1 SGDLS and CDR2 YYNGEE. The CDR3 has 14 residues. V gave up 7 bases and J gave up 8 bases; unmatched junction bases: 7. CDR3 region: CASSGQGARDEQFF. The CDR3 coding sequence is TGTGCCAGCTCGGGACAGGGGGCCCGGGATGAGCAGTTCTTC.

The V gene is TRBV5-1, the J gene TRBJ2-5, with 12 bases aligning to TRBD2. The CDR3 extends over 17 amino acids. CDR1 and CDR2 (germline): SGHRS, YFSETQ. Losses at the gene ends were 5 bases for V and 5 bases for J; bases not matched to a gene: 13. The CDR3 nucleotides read TGCGCCAGCAGTCCTAGACTAGCGGGGGCCTCCTGGGAGACCCAGTACTTC. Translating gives CASSPRLAGASWETQYF. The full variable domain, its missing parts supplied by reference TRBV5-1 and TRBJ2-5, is KAGVTQTPRYLIKTRGQQVTLSCSPISGHRSVSWYQQTPGQGLQFLFEYFSETQRNKGNFPGRFSGRQFSNSRSEMNVSTLELGDSALYLCASSPRLAGASWETQYFGPGTRLLVL.

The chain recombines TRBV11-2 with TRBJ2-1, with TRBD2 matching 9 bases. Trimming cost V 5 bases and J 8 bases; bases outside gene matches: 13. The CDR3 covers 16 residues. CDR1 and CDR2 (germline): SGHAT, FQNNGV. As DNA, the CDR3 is TGTGCCAGCAGCCCCGAATGGGGCGGGGGGGCGGATGAGCAGTTCTTC. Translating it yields CASSPEWGGGADEQFF.

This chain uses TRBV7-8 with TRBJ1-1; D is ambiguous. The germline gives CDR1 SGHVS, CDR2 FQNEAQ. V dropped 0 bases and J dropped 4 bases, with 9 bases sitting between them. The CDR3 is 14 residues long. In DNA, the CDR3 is TGTGCCAGCAGCTTAGCTGGGCAAGGCACTGAAGCTTTCTTT. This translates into CASSLAGQGTEAFF.

This CDR3 is CASSTGQGADTQYF. CDR3 sequence (DNA): TGCGCCAGCAGCACCGGACAGGGAGCAGATACGCAGTATTTT. V gene TRBV5-1 combines with J gene TRBJ2-3, with 8 bases aligning to TRBD1. Per the germline V gene, CDR1 is SGHRS and CDR2 is YFSETQ. After removal of 4 bases from V and 4 bases from J, the junction contained 5 bases not matched to a gene. This CDR3 has 14 residues.

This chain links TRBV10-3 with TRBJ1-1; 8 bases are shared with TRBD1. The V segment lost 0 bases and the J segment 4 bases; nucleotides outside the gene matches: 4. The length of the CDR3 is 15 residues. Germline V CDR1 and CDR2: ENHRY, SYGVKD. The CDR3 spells CAISESQQGGTEAFF. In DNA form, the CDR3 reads TGTGCCATCAGTGAGTCTCAACAGGGGGGCACTGAAGCTTTCTTT.

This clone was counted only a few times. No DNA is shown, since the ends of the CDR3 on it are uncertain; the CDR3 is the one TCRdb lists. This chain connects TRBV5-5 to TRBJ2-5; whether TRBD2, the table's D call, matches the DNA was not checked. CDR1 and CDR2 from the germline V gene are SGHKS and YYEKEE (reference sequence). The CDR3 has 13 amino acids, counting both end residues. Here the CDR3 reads CASILGGQETQYF.

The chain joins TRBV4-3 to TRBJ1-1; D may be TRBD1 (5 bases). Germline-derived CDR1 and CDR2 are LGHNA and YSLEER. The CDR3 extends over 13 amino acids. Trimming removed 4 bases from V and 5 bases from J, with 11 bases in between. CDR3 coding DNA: TGCGCCAGCAGCCGGACACCGGAGACTGAAGCTTTCTTT. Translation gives CASSRTPETEAFF.

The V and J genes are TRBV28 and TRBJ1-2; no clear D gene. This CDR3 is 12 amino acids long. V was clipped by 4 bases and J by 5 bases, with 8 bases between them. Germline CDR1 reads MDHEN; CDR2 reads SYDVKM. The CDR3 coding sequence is TGTGCCAGCAGTTCCCAGAGGTATGGCTACACCTTC. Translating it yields CASSSQRYGYTF.

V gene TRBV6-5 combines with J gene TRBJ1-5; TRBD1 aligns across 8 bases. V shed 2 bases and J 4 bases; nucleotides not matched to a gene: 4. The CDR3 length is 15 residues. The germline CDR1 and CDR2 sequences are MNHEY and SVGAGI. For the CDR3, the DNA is TGTGCCAGCAGTTACGCGGGACAGGAGAATCAGCCCCAGCATTTT. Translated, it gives CASSYAGQENQPQHF.

For the CDR3, the DNA is TGTGCCAGCAGCTTACAAGCGGGGGACTACGAGCAGTACTTC. Amino acid sequence: CASSLQAGDYEQYF. The chain recombines TRBV7-2 with TRBJ2-7; 8 bases match TRBD2. The CDR3 covers 14 residues. From germline, CDR1 is SGHTA and CDR2 FQGNSA. Unmatched junction bases numbered 3, after V lost 2 bases and J lost 3 bases.

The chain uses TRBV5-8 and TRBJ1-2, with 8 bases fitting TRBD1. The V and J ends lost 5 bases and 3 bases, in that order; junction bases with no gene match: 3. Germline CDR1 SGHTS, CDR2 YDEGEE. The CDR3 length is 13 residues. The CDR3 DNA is TGTGCCAGCAGGGCGACAGGGGACTATGGCTACACCTTC. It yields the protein CASRATGDYGYTF.

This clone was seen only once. The CDR3 DNA follows: TGTGCCAGTAGTAGTCAGGCTGGGACCGGGGAGCTGTTTTTT. Translating it yields CASSSQAGTGELFF. This rearrangement joins TRBV19 to TRBJ2-2; D remains ambiguous. The V gene lost 4 bases and the J gene lost 5 bases, with 11 bases spanning the gap. The CDR3 extends over 14 amino acids. CDR1 and CDR2 from the germline V gene are LNHDA and SQIVND (reference sequence).

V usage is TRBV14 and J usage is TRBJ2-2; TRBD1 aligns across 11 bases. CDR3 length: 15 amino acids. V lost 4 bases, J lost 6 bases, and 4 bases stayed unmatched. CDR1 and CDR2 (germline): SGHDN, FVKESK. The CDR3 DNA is TGTGCCAGCAGCCGGGGACAGGGGGTCGCCGGGGAGCTGTTTTTT. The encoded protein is CASSRGQGVAGELFF. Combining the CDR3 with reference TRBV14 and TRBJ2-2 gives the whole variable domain EAGVTQFPSHSVIEKGQTVTLRCDPISGHDNLYWYRRVMGKEIKFLLHFVKESKQDESGMPNNRFLAERTGGTYSTLKVQPAELEDSGVYFCASSRGQGVAGELFFGEGSRLTVL.

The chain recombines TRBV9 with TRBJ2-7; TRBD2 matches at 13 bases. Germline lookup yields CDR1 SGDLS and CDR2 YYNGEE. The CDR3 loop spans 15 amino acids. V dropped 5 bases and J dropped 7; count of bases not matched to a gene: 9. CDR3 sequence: CASSWGLAGSGEQYF. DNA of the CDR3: TGTGCCAGCAGTTGGGGACTAGCGGGGTCGGGTGAGCAGTACTTC.

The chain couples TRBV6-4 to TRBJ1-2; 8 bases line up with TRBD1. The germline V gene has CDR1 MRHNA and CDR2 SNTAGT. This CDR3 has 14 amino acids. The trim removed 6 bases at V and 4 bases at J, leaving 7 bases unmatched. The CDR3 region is CASSSGTGFYGYTF. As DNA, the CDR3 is TGTGCCAGCAGCTCCGGGACAGGCTTCTATGGCTACACCTTC.

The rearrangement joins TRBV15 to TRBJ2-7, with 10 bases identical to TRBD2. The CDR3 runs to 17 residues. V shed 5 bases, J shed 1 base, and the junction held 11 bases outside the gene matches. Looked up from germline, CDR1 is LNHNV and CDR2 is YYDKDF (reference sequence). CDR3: CATSEGVAGGLSYEQYF. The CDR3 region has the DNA TGTGCCACCAGCGAGGGAGTAGCGGGAGGCCTTTCCTACGAGCAGTACTTC.

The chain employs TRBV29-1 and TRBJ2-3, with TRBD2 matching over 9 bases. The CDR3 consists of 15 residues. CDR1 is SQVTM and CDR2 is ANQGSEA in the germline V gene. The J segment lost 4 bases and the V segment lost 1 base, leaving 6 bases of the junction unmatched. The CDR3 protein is CSVEGAGGPADTQYF. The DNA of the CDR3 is TGCAGCGTTGAAGGGGCGGGAGGGCCCGCAGATACGCAGTATTTT.

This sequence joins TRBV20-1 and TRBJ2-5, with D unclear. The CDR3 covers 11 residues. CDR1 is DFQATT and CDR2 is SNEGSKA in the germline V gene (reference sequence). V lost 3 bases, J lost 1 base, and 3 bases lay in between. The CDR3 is CSASVQETQYF. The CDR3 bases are TGCAGTGCTAGCGTCCAAGAGACCCAGTACTTC.